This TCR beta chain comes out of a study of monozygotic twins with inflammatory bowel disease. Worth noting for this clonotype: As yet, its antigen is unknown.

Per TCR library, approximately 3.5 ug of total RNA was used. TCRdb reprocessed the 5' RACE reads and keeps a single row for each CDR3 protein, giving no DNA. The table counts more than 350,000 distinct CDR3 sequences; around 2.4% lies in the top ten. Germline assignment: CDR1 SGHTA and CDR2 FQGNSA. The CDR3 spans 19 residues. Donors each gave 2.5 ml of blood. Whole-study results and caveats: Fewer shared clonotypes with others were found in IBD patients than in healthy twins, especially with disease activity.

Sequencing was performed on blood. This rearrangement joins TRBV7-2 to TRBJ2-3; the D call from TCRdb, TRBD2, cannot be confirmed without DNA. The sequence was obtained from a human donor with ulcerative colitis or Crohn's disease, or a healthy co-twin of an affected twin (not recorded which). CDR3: CASSRTSSGSRSVTDTQYF.